This T cell receptor beta chain was sequenced for a study of shared clonotypes between healthy human individuals. Study-wide results and caveats: Only blood was sampled, and tissue TCR repertoires likely differ from blood ones.

Concerning this clone itself: Antigen: not known.

The test was conducted at deep level. Genomic DNA belonging to each subset was distributed in equal measure over several immunoSEQ plates. Clones were read by immunoSEQ multiplex PCR, and TCRdb kept only the in-frame ones, dropping some. The table has 490,000 or so clones, over 60% seen once; the top ten hold over 10%. Germline CDR1 LGHNA, CDR2 YSLEER. The trim removed 0 bases at V and 4 bases at J, leaving 8 bases unmatched. The CDR3 runs to 16 residues. Input material: PBMCs. The chain employs TRBV4-3 and TRBJ2-5; 7 bases are shared with TRBD2. The source is a woman aged 40-49 years in good health. Some clones in this sample may be carry-over from other donors' samples. CDR3 bases: TGCGCCAGCAGCCAAGAATTGCGCGGGAGTGGAGAGACCCAGTACTTC. Its protein is CASSQELRGSGETQYF.